The T cell receptor beta chain described here comes from a study of cytomegalovirus exposure and HLA in healthy donors. As for this clone: No antigen is known for it.

Study-level findings and limits: Associated with cytomegalovirus, according to the listing, were around 160 TCR beta chains.

TCRdb keeps only in-frame clones here, not all; method: immunoSEQ multiplex PCR. The top ten clones hold around 1.9% of a sample with fewer than 130,000 clones, around nine tenths of them seen once. The sequencing sample was made of PBMCs. The sequence was obtained from a woman aged 18-30 years in good health and CMV-seronegative.

CDR3 residues: CASSLRAGRGETQYF. The CDR3 DNA reads TGTGCCAGCAGCTTACGGGCAGGGAGGGGAGAGACCCAGTACTTC. The chain links TRBV7-6 to TRBJ2-5; 7 positions match TRBD2. The V gene's germline CDR1 is SGHVS and CDR2 FNYEAQ. CDR3 length equals 15 residues. V lost 2 bases, J lost 4 bases, and 7 bases stayed unmatched.